This T cell receptor (beta chain) was sequenced during a study of STAT5B mutations in CD4+ large granular lymphocyte leukemia. V was cut by 1 base and J by 7 bases, with 4 bases left in between. Germline CDR1 is SGHVS and CDR2 is FQNEAQ. The CDR3 has 12 residues. Clones were sequenced by immunoSEQ multiplex PCR, and TCRdb holds only the in-frame ones, with some missing. The sample consists of 35,000 to 40,000 clones, roughly 85% of them appearing once. To note about this clone: The antigen is not known.

Findings and limits, study-wide: TRBV06-family usage was enriched in top patient clones (8/27) versus controls (2/35). Without HLA matching, higher CD4+ than CD8+ T-LGLL clonality could reflect small sample size.

The sequenced sample was CD4+ T cells from blood buffy coats. This chain links TRBV7-8 with TRBJ2-2; no clear D gene. The clonotype originates from a human donor in good health. CDR3 region: CASSLGDGELFF. For the CDR3, the DNA is TGTGCCAGCAGCTTAGGCGACGGGGAGCTGTTTTTT. The complete variable domain, with remaining parts taken from reference TRBV7-8 and TRBJ2-2, reads GAGVSQSPRYKVAKRGQDVALRCDPISGHVSLFWYQQALGQGPEFLTYFQNEAQLDKSGLPSDRFFAERPEGSVSTLKIQRTQQEDSAVYLCASSLGDGELFFGEGSRLTVL.